This TCR beta chain was captured by sequencing in a study of T-cell reconstitution after alpha-beta-depleted transplantation in children (dated by TCRdb to 2016 to 2017). Background on the whole study: T-cell immune reconstitution after TCRalphabeta/CD19-depleted allogeneic hematopoietic cell transplantation in children was quantitatively tracked in the study by means of TCR repertoire profiling. What the study reported, not specific to this receptor: The frequencies of hyperexpanded clones fell over the following months, and after one year, T-cell counts and TCRbeta diversity were mostly attributed to newly produced T cells. In some patients, the high TCRbeta diversity seen at day 60 was put down to recipient T cells and intrathymic progenitors that had survived conditioning. Apparently early alphabetaT-cell count recovery about two months after transplant reportedly relied on only several hundred rapidly expanded clones derived from non-depleted graft cells.

The protocol used for the library was PCR. For sequencing, an Illumina HiSeq 2500 was employed. TCR library preparation used molecular barcoding, with unique molecular identifiers applied to normalize quantification of the TCRbeta repertoire. Starting from the raw public reads, TCRdb applied fastp trimming at Q25, assembled clones with MiXCR and retained in-frame beta chains. Entries are consolidated by CDR3 protein sequence, retaining the most common genes and DNA. In all, the sample holds about 420,000 distinct CDR3 sequences, and roughly 16% of those were seen once. The ten most abundant clones make up 29% of the sample. A note on this clonotype: Its antigen is unknown. The sample holds no much larger clone one base away, and base qualities are not on file.

The treatment or condition label, read with the paper, signifies: allogeneic hematopoietic cell transplantation with graft depleted of TCRalphabeta T cells and CD19 B cells. TCRalphabeta/CD19-depleted allogeneic hematopoietic cell grafts were given to the transplant recipients, all of whom were children. The CDR3 goes from the cysteine to the phenylalanine over 15 residues. The only DNA kept is the CDR3, 45 bases in frame from the first base. Trimming costs V 2 bases and J 0 bases, and their ends lie 8 bases apart. The sequence was collected from a boy younger than two who had a stem cell transplant for Wiskott-Aldrich syndrome, so the T cells may come from the graft donor. This sample comprised PBMCs, mostly from graft donor cells, obtained 360 days after TCRalphabeta/CD19-depleted stem cell transplant. The V gene is TRBV12-3 or TRBV12-4 and the J gene is TRBJ2-4; 5 matching bases give a weak D call of TRBD1. The DNA reads TGTGCCAGCAGTTTAAGGGGCGAAGCCAAAAACATTCAGTACTTC. This yields the protein CASSLRGEAKNIQYF.